The 8 T cell receptor beta chains reported below all come from one sample, sequenced in a study of T cells in Graves' hyperthyroidism and ophthalmopathy. RNA transcripts were the template for amplifying TCR beta CDR3 regions. First-round RT-PCR of the TCR CDR3 relied on the HTBI primer set. MiXCR, applied by TCRdb to the multiplex PCR reads, yields one record per CDR3 protein. This table holds about 400,000 distinct CDR3 sequences, around 25% found once. The specimen sequenced was blood. The origin of the receptors is a man aged 50-59 years with Graves' hyperthyroidism.

The V and J genes are TRBV5-1 and TRBJ1-2; the D gene is possibly TRBD1 (6 bases). Germline CDR1 reads SGHRS; CDR2 reads YFSETQ. Trimming left V 4 bases short and J 4 bases short, with 17 bases between. CDR3 size: 15 residues. This chain's CDR3 is CASSRGGETGYGYTF. CDR3 nucleotide sequence: TGCGCCAGCAGCCGCGGAGGAGAGACAGGCTATGGCTACACCTTC.

This clonotype was picked up a small number of times. This chain connects TRBV4-1 to TRBJ2-7; tentative D call: TRBD1 (6 bases). V dropped 0 bases and J dropped 2 bases, with 14 bases sitting between them. This CDR3 has 16 amino acids. Germline lookup yields CDR1 MGHRA and CDR2 YSYEKL. CDR3 amino acids: CASSQEGTKAAYEQYF. CDR3 sequence (DNA): TGCGCCAGCAGCCAAGAGGGGACAAAGGCCGCCTACGAGCAGTACTTC.

V and J are TRBV7-9 and TRBJ2-3, with 7 bases aligning to TRBD2. Germline assignment: CDR1 SEHNR and CDR2 FQNEAQ (reference sequence). Unmatched junction bases numbered 7, after V lost 5 bases and J lost 2 bases. The CDR3 runs 15 residues. This CDR3 is CASSDSGFFTDTQYF. CDR3 DNA sequence: TGTGCCAGCAGCGATAGCGGGTTCTTCACAGATACGCAGTATTTT. The full variable domain, with the rest looked up from reference TRBV7-9 and TRBJ2-3, is DTGVSQNPRHKITKRGQNVTFRCDPISEHNRLYWYRQTLGQGPEFLTYFQNEAQLEKSRLLSDRFSAERPKGSFSTLEIQRTEQGDSAMYLCASSDSGFFTDTQYFGPGTRLTVL.

This chain uses TRBV10-3 with TRBJ2-7; TRBD1 matches 8 bases. This CDR3 is 13 amino acids long. Germline assignment: CDR1 ENHRY and CDR2 SYGVKD. Germline trimming cut 6 bases from V and 7 bases from J; bases unmatched to any gene: 8. CDR3 region: CAIRVGQAVEQYF. The CDR3 coding sequence is TGTGCCATCAGAGTGGGACAGGCTGTAGAGCAGTACTTC.

The chain recombines TRBV20-1 with TRBJ2-1, with TRBD2 matching 10 bases. The germline V gene encodes CDR1 DFQATT and CDR2 SNEGSKA (reference sequence). The CDR3 totals 14 residues. Losses at the gene ends were 6 bases for V and 9 bases for J; bases not matched to a gene: 11. The CDR3 DNA follows: TGCAGTGCGTTATCCGGGACTAGCGTCGGTGAGCAGTTCTTC. Protein: CSALSGTSVGEQFF.

The genes are TRBV12-3 or TRBV12-4 and TRBJ2-7; D is undetermined. This CDR3 has 13 residues. V lost 3 bases and J 5 bases, leaving 11 bases between the germline ends. CDR3 region: CASSFGFRNEQYF. CDR3 nucleotides: TGTGCCAGCAGTTTTGGATTCAGGAACGAGCAGTACTTC.

This clonotype was recorded many times. The CDR3 loop is CASSVGTGYGYTF. CDR3 DNA sequence: TGTGCCAGCAGCGTAGGGACAGGATATGGCTACACCTTC. The genes are TRBV7-2 and TRBJ1-2; 8 bases agree with TRBD1. The V segment lost 5 bases and the J segment 5 bases; nucleotides outside the gene matches: 4. CDR3 length: 13 residues. Germline lookup yields CDR1 SGHTA and CDR2 FQGNSA.

This clonotype was observed many times. The chain couples TRBV7-2 to TRBJ2-1; D ambiguous. The CDR3 extends over 16 amino acids. From germline, CDR1 is SGHTA and CDR2 FQGNSA. Between the trimmed V and J ends, which lost 8 bases and 3 bases, there was a span of 20 bases. CDR3 loop: CASRSPGPNFYNEQFF. The CDR3 coding sequence is TGTGCCAGCCGTTCTCCCGGGCCCAACTTCTACAATGAGCAGTTCTTC. Using reference TRBV7-2 and TRBJ2-1 for the parts outside the CDR3, the full variable domain is GAGVSQSPSNKVTEKGKDVELRCDPISGHTALYWYRQSLGQGLEFLIYFQGNSAPDKSGLPSDRFSAERTGGSVSTLTIQRTQQEDSAVYLCASRSPGPNFYNEQFFGPGTRLTVL.